The rows below give T cell receptor beta chains drawn from one sample of a study of beta chain features in type 1 diabetes. Assay used: immunoSEQ multiplex PCR; TCRdb lists only in-frame clones, some missing. The repertoire consists of 350,000 or so clones, with around a fifth occurring once and the leading ten covering approximately 0.043%. Material for sequencing was naive CD4+ T cells from blood. The receptors stem from a woman aged 18-30 years in good health. Each CDR3 is given without its conserved first and last residue.

v_call cdr3_aa
TRBV9 ASSPPRSPRQGPYGYT
TRBV6-5 ASSYSGDGANVLT
TRBV6-1 ASTDRGIAGELF
TRBV5-1 ASSPIPGGRDEQY
TRBV18 ASSPRPQVMDTGELF
TRBV30 ACDSLQNTEAF
TRBV5-4 ASSSGQGKTGELF
TRBV7-2 ASSLGTRQPQH
TRBV6-6 ASSSPGTRGSYEQY
TRBV2 ASNLAGMDNEQF
TRBV2 ASSGEGNTEAF
TRBV6-1 ASSPRVPLDEQF
TRBV11-2 ASSFSPQRGGELF
TRBV7-2 ASSLVGTSTYEQY
TRBV7-9 ASSLIGDEQF
TRBV7-6 ASSPISGRGVREQF
TRBV9 ASSVATGNNYGYT
TRBV7-7 ASSLTGTDTQY
TRBV6-6 ASSYSNRAGYGYT
TRBV7-9 ASSELYNEQF
TRBV5-4 ASSPGQSNTGELF
TRBV13 ASSIRTSWAYEQY
TRBV25-1 ASSEKWGGLNTEAF
TRBV7-9 ASSLEGTGGAYT
TRBV4-2 ASSQEPPWREGYT